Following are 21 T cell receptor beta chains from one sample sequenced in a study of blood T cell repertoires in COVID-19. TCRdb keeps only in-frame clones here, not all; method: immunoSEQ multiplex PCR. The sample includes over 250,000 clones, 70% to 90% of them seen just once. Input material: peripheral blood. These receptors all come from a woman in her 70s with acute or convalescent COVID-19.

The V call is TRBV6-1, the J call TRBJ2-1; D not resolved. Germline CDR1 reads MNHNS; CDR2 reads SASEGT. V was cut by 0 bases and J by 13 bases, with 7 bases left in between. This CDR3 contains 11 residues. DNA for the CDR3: TGTGCCAGCAGTGAAGCCCGAGGACAGTTCTTC. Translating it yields CASSEARGQFF.

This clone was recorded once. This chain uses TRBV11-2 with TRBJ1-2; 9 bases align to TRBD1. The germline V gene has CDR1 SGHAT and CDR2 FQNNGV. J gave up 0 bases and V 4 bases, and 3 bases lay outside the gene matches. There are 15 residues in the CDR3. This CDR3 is CASSSYRGPNYGYTF. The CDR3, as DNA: TGTGCCAGCAGCTCCTACAGGGGGCCTAACTATGGCTACACCTTC.

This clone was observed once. In DNA form, the CDR3 reads TGTGCCAGCAGTTACGCGGGCCTGGGGAATTCACCCCTCCACTTT. Translated: CASSYAGLGNSPLHF. The gene calls are TRBV6-5 and TRBJ1-6; no reliable D call. The CDR3 is made up of 15 amino acids. V lost 2 bases and J 7 bases, leaving 12 bases between the germline ends. From germline, CDR1 is MNHEY and CDR2 SVGAGI.

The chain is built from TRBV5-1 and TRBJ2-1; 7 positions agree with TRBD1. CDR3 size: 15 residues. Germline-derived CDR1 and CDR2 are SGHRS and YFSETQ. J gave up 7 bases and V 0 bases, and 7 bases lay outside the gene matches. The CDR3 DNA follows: TGCGCCAGCAGCTTGGGTCGCCCACAGGGGAATGAGCAGTTCTTC. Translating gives CASSLGRPQGNEQFF.

The CDR3 sequence: CASSLGSTLSGEAFF. The CDR3 bases are TGCGCCAGCAGCTTGGGTTCCACCCTTTCAGGGGAAGCTTTCTTT. V gene TRBV5-1 combines with J gene TRBJ1-1; D possibly corresponds to TRBD1 (5 bases). This CDR3 contains 15 residues. V lost 0 bases to trimming and J lost 8 bases, with 17 bases between them. CDR1 and CDR2 from the germline V gene are SGHRS and YFSETQ.

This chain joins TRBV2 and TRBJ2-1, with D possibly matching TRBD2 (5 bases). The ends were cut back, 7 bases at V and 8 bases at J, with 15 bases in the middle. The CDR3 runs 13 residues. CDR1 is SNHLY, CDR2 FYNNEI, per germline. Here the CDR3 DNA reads TGTGCCAGCACGGGGAGTTCTCGTGATGAGCAGTTCTTC. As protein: CASTGSSRDEQFF.

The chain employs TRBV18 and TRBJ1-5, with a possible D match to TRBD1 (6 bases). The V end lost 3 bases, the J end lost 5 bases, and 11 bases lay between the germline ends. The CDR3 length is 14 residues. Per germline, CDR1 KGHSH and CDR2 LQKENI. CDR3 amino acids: CASSPRTADQPQHF. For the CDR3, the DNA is TGTGCCAGCTCACCCCGGACAGCTGATCAGCCCCAGCATTTT. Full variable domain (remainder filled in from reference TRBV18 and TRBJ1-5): NAGVMQNPRHLVRRRGQEARLRCSPMKGHSHVYWYRQLPEEGLKFMVYLQKENIIDESGMPKERFSAEFPKEGPSILRIQQVVRGDSAAYFCASSPRTADQPQHFGDGTRLSIL.

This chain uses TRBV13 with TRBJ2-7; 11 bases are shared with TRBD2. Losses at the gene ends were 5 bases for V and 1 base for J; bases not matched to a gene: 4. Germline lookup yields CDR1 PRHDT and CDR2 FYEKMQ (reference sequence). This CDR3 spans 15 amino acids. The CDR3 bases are TGTGCCAGCAGCCTTAGCGGGGGGGAGTCCTACGAGCAGTACTTC. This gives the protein CASSLSGGESYEQYF. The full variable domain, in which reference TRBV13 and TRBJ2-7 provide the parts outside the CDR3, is AAGVIQSPRHLIKEKRETATLKCYPIPRHDTVYWYQQGPGQDPQFLISFYEKMQSDKGSIPDRFSAQQFSDYHSELNMSSLELGDSALYFCASSLSGGESYEQYFGPGTRLTVT.

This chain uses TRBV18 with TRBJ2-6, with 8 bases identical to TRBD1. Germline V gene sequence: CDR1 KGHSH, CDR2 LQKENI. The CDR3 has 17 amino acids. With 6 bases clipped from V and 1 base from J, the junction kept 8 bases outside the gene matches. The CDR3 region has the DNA TGTGCCAGCTCTCCAGACAGGGGAGCGTCTGGGGCCAACGTCCTGACTTTC. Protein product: CASSPDRGASGANVLTF.

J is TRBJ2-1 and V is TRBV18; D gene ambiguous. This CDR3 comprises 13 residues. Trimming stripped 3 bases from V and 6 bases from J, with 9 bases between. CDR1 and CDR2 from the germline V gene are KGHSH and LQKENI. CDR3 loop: CASSPTLGNEQFF. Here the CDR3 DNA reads TGTGCCAGCTCACCGACTCTCGGCAATGAGCAGTTCTTC.

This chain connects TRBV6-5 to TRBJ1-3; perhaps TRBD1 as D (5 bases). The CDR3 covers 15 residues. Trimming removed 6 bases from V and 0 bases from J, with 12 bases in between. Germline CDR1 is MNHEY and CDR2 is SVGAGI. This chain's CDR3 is CASRPDSYSGNTIYF. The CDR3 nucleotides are TGTGCCAGCAGGCCCGACAGTTACTCTGGAAACACCATATATTTT.

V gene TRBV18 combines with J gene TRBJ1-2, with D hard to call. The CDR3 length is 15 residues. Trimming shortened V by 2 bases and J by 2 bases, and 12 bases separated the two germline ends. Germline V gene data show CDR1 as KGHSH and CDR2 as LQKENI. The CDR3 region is CASSPGRGANYGYTF. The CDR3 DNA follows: TGTGCCAGCTCACCAGGACGGGGAGCGAACTATGGCTACACCTTC.

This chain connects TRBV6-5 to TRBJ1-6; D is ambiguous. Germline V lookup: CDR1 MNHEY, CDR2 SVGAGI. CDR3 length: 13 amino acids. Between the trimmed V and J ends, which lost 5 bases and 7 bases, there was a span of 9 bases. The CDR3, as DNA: TGTGCCAGCAGTCGGACTACCAATTCACCCCTCCACTTT. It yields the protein CASSRTTNSPLHF.

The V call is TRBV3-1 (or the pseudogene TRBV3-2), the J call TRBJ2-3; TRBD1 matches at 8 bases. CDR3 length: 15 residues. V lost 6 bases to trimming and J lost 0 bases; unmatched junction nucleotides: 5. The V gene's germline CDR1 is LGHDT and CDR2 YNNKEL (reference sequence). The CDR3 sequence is CASSAGGGSTDTQYF. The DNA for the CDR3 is TGTGCCAGCAGTGCAGGGGGCGGGAGCACAGATACGCAGTATTTT.

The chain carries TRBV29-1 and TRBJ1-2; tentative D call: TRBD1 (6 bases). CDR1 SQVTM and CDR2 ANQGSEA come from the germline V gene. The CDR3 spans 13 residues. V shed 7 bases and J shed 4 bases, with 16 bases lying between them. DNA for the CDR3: TGCAGCGCCGAGGGGGATTTACGCTATGGCTACACCTTC. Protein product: CSAEGDLRYGYTF.

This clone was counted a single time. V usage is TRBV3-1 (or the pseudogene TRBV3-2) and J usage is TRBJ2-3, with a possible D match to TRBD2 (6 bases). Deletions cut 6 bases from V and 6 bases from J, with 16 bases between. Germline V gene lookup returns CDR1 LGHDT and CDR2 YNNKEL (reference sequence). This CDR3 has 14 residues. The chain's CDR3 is CASSSLGGPDTQYF. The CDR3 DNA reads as TGTGCCAGCAGTTCATTGGGGGGTCCCGATACGCAGTATTTT.

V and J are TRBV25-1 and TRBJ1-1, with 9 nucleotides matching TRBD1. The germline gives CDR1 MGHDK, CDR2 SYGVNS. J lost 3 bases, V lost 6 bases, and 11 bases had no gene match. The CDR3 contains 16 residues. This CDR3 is CASRGTGIIMDTEAFF. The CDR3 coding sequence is TGTGCCAGCAGGGGGACAGGGATTATAATGGACACTGAAGCTTTCTTT.

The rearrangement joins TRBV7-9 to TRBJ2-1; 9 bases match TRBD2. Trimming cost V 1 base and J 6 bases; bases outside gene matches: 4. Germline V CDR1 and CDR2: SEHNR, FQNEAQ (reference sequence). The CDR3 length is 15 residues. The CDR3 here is CASSLGGGAGNEQFF. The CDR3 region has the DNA TGTGCCAGCAGCTTAGGCGGGGGGGCCGGCAATGAGCAGTTCTTC.

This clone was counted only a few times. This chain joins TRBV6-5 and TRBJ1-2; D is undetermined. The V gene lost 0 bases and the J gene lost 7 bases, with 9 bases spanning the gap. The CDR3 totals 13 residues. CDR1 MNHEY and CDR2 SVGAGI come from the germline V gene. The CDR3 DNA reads TGTGCCAGCAGTTACTCCTTATCGGGTGGCTACACCTTC. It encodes CASSYSLSGGYTF.

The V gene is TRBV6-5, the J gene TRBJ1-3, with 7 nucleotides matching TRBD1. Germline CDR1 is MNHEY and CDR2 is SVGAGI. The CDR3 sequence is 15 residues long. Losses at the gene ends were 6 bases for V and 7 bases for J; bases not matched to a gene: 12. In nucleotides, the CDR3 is TGTGCCAGCAGGGAGTACGAGACAGGGCAGAACACCATATATTTT. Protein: CASREYETGQNTIYF.

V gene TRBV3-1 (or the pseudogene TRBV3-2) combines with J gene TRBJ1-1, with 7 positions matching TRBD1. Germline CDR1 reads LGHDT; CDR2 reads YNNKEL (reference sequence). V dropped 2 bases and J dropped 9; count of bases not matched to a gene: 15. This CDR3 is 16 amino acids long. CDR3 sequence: CASSQLVGTRQGKAFF. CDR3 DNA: TGTGCCAGCAGCCAATTGGTCGGAACCAGACAGGGTAAAGCTTTCTTT.